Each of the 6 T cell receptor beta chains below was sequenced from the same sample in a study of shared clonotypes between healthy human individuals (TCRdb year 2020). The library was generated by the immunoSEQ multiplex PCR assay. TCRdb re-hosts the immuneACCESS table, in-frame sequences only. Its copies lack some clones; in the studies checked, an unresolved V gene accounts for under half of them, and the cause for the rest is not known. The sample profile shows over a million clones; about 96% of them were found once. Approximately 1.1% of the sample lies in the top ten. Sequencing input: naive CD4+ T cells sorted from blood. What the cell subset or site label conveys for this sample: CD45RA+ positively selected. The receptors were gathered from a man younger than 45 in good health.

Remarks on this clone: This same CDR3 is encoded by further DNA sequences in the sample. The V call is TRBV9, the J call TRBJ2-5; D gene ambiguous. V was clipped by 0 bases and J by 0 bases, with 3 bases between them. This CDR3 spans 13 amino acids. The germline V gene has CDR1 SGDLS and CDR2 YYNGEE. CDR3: CASSVGHQETQYF. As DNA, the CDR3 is TGTGCCAGCAGCGTAGGCCACCAAGAGACCCAGTACTTC.

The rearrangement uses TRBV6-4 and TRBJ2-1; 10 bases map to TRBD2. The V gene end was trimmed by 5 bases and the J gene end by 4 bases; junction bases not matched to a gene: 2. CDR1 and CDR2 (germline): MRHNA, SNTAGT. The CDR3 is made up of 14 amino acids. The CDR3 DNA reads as TGTGCCAGCAGTAGGACTAGCGGTTACAATGAGCAGTTCTTC. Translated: CASSRTSGYNEQFF.

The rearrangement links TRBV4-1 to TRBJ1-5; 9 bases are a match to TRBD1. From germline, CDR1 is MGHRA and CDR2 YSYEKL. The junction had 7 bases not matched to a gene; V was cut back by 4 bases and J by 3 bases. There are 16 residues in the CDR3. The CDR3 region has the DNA TGCGCCAGCAGCCTGGACGGGACAGGGTTCAATCAGCCCCAGCATTTT. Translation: CASSLDGTGFNQPQHF.

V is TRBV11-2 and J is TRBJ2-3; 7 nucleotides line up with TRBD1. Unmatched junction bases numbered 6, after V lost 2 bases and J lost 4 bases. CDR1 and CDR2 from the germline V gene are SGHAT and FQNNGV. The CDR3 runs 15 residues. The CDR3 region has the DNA TGTGCCAGCAGCTTATCCGCGGACAGGTCAGATACGCAGTATTTT. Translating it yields CASSLSADRSDTQYF.

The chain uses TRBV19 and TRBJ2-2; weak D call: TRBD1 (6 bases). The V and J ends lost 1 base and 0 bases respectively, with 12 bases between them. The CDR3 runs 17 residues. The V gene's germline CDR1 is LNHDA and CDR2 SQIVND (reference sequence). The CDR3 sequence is CASSIGGQLPNTGELFF. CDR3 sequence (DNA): TGTGCCAGTAGTATAGGTGGACAGTTACCGAACACCGGGGAGCTGTTTTTT. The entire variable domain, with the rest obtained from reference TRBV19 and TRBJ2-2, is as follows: DGGITQSPKYLFRKEGQNVTLSCEQNLNHDAMYWYRQDPGQGLRLIYYSQIVNDFQKGDIAEGYSVSREKKESFPLTVTSAQKNPTAFYLCASSIGGQLPNTGELFFGEGSRLTVL.

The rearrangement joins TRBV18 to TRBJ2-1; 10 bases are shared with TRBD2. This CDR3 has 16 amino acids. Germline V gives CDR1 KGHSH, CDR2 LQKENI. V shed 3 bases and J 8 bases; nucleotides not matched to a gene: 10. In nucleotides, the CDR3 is TGTGCCAGCTCACCCAATCTAGCGGGAGTCGGCGATGAGCAGTTCTTC. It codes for CASSPNLAGVGDEQFF.